This record covers a single T cell receptor (beta chain). No antigen is known for it. The method, 5' RACE with UMI labels, was used to prepare the TRB cDNA libraries. No DNA is given; TCRdb re-called the 5' RACE reads and lists each CDR3 protein once. This sample's table has around 160,000 distinct CDR3 sequences. Naive cells were sorted as CD45RO-, CCR7+, CD27+ and CD95-. These data originate in a study of CXCR3-negative and CXCR3-positive naive CD8 T cells. Turning to the study itself: Libraries each contributed about 1.5 +/- 0.3 million TRB reads, for about 135 million in total.

Study-wide results and limits: Researchers report CXCR3 expression partially decreased after cryopreservation, with fresh PBMCs used in most assays. TRB CDR3s of CXCR3-positive naive cells were more hydrophobic than those of CXCR3-negative naive cells.

The CDR3 sequence is 14 residues long. Per the germline V gene, CDR1 is SNHLY and CDR2 is FYNNEI. Material: naive CXCR3+ CD8+ T cells from blood. Noted subset: CD45RO-CCR7+CD27+CD95- naive CD8+ T cells expressing CXCR3 (TNR3+). The origin of this receptor is a human donor in good health. Some clones in this sample may be carry-over from other donors' samples. This sequence joins TRBV2 and TRBJ2-7; TCRdb's D call of TRBD2 is untestable without DNA. CDR3 sequence reads: CASSVGTLDYEQYF.